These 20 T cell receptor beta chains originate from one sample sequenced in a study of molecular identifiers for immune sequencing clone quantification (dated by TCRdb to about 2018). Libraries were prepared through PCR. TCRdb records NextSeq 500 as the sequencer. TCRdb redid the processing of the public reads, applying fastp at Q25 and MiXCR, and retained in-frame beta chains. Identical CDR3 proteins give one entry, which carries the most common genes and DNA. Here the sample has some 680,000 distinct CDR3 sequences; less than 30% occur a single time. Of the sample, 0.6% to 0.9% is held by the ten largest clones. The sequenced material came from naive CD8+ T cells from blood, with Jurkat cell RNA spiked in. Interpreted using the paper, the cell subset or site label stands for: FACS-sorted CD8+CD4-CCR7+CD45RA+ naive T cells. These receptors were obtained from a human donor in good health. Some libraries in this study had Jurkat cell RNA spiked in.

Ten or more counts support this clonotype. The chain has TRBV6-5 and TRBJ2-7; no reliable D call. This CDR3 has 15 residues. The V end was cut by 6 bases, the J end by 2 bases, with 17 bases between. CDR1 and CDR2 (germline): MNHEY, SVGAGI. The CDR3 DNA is TGTGCCAGCAGCCCCCCGAATAGTGGCACCTACGAGCAGTACTTC. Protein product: CASSPPNSGTYEQYF.

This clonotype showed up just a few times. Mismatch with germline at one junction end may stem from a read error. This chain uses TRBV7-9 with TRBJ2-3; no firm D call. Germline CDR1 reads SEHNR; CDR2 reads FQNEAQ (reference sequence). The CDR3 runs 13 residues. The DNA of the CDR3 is TGTGCCAGCAGCTTAGCGCCCACAGATACGCGGTATTTT. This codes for CASSLAPTDTRYF.

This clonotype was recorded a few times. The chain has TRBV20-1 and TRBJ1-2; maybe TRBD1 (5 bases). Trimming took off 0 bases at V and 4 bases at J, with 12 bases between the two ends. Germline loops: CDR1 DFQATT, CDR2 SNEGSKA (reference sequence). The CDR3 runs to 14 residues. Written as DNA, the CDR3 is TGCAGTGCTAGAGAGGCGGGGGGTGCCTATGGCTACACCTTC. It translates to CSAREAGGAYGYTF.

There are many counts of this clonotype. The CDR3 loop reads CASSPSGYTEAFF. Here the CDR3 DNA reads TGCGCCAGCAGCCCATCGGGTTACACTGAAGCTTTCTTT. The chain has TRBV4-1 and TRBJ1-1; D unclear. This CDR3 is 13 amino acids long. Germline CDR1 is MGHRA and CDR2 is YSYEKL. V was pared by 4 bases and J by 3 bases, with 9 bases between.

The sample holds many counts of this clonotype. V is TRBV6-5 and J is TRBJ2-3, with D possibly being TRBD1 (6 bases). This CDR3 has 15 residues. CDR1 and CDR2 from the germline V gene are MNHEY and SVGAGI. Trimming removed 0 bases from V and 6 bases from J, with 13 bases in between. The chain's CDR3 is CASSYSAGVGDTQYF. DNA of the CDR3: TGTGCCAGCAGTTACTCAGCAGGGGTTGGCGATACGCAGTATTTT.

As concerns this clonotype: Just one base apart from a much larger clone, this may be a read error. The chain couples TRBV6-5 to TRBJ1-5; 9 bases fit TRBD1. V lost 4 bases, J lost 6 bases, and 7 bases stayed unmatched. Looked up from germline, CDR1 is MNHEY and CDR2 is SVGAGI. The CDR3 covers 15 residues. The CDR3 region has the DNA TGTGCCAGCAGTTCAGAACAGGGGGCCGGTCAGCCCCAGCATTTT. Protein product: CASSSEQGAGQPQHF.

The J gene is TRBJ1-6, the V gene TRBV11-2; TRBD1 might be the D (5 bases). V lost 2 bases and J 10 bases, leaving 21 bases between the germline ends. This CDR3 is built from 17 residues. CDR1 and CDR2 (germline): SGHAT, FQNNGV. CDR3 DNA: TGTGCCAGCAGCTTATTTGGGACCGCCGAATGGGTATCACCCCTCCACTTT. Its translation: CASSLFGTAEWVSPLHF.

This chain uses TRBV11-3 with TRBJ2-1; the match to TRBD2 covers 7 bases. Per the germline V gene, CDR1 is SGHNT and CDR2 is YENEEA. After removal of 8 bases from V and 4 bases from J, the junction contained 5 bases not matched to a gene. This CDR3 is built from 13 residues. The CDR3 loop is CASPSGDYNEQFF. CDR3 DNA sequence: TGTGCCAGCCCGAGCGGGGATTACAATGAGCAGTTCTTC. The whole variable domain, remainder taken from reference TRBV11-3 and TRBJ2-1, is EAGVVQSPRYKIIEKKQPVAFWCNPISGHNTLYWYLQNLGQGPELLIRYENEEAVDDSQLPKDRFSAERLKGVDSTLKIQPAELGDSAVYLCASPSGDYNEQFFGPGTRLTVL.

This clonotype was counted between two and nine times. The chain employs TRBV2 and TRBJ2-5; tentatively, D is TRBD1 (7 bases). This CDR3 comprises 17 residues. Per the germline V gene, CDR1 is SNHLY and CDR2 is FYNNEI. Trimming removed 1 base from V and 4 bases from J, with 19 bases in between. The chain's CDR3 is CASSEGWTGAAGETQYF. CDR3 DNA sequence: TGTGCCAGCAGTGAAGGGTGGACAGGCGCAGCGGGAGAGACCCAGTACTTC. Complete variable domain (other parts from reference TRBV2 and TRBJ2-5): EPEVTQTPSHQVTQMGQEVILRCVPISNHLYFYWYRQILGQKVEFLVSFYNNEISEKSEIFDDQFSVERPDGSNFTLKIRSTKLEDSAMYFCASSEGWTGAAGETQYFGPGTRLLVL.

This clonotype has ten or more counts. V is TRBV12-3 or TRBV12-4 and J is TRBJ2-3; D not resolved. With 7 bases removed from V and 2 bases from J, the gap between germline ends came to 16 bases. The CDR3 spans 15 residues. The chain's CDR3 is CASTLGGPFTDTQYF. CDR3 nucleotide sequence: TGTGCCAGCACCTTAGGTGGCCCTTTCACAGATACGCAGTATTTT.

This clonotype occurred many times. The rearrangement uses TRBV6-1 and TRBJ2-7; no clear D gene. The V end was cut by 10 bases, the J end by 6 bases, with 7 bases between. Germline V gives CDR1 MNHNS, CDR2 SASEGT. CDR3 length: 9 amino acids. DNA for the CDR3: TGTGCCATTGCCCCCGAGCAGTACTTC. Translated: CAIAPEQYF.

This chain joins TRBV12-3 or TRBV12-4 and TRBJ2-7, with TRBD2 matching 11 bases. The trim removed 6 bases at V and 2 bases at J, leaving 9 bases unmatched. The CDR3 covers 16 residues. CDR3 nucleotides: TGTGCCAGCAGCCAGGGTCGGGGACTAGCGGCCTACGAGCAGTACTTC. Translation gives CASSQGRGLAAYEQYF.

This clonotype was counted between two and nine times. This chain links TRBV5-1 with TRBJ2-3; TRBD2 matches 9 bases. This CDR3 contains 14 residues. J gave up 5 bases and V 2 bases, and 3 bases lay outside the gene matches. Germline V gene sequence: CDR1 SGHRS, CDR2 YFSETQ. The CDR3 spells CASSFGTSLDTQYF. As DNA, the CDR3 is TGCGCCAGCAGCTTTGGGACTAGCCTAGATACGCAGTATTTT. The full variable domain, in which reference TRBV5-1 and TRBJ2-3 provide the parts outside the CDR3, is KAGVTQTPRYLIKTRGQQVTLSCSPISGHRSVSWYQQTPGQGLQFLFEYFSETQRNKGNFPGRFSGRQFSNSRSEMNVSTLELGDSALYLCASSFGTSLDTQYFGPGTRLTVL.

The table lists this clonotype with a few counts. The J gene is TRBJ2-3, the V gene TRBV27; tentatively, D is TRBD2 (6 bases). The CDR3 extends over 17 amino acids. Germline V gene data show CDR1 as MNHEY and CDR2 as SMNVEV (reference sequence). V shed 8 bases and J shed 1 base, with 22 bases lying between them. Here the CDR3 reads CASGFSSLASGTDTQYF. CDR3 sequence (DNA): TGTGCCAGCGGGTTCTCGAGTTTAGCTAGCGGCACAGATACGCAGTATTTT.

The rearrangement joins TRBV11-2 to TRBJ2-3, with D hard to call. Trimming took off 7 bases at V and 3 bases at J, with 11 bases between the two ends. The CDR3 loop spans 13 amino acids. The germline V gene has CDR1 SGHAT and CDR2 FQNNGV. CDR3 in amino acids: CASIPENTDTQYF. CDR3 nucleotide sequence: TGTGCCAGCATCCCAGAGAATACAGATACGCAGTATTTT. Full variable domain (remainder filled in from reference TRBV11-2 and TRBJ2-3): EAGVAQSPRYKIIEKRQSVAFWCNPISGHATLYWYQQILGQGPKLLIQFQNNGVVDDSQLPKDRFSAERLKGVDSTLKIQPAKLEDSAVYLCASIPENTDTQYFGPGTRLTVL.

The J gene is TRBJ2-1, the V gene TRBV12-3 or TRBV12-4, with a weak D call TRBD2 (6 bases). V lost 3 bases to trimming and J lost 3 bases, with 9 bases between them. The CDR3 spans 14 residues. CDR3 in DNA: TGTGCCAGCAGTTTTGCGGGAAGCTACAATGAGCAGTTCTTC. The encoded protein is CASSFAGSYNEQFF.

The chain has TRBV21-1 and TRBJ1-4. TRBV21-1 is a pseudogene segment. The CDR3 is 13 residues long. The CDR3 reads CASLRGQNEKLFF. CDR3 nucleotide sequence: TGTGCCAGCCTGCGGGGTCAGAATGAAAAACTGTTTTTT.

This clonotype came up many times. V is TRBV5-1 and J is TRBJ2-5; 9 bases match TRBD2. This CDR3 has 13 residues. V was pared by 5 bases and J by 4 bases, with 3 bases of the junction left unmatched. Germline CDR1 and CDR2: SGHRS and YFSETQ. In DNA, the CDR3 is TGCGCCAGCAGTTTGACTAGCGGAGAGACCCAGTACTTC. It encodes CASSLTSGETQYF.

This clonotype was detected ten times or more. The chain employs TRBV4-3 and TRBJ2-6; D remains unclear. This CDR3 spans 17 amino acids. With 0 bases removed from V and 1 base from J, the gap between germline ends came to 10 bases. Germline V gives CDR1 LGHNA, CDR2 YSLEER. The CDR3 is CASSQDVSWSGANVLTF. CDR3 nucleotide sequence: TGCGCCAGCAGCCAAGATGTATCCTGGTCTGGGGCCAACGTCCTGACTTTC.

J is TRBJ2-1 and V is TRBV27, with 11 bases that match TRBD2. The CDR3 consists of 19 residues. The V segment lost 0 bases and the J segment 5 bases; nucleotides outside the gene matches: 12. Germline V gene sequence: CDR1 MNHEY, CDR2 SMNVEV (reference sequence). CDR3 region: CASSLSAPGLAGLHNEQFF. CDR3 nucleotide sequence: TGTGCCAGCAGTTTATCGGCCCCTGGACTAGCGGGTCTCCACAATGAGCAGTTCTTC.